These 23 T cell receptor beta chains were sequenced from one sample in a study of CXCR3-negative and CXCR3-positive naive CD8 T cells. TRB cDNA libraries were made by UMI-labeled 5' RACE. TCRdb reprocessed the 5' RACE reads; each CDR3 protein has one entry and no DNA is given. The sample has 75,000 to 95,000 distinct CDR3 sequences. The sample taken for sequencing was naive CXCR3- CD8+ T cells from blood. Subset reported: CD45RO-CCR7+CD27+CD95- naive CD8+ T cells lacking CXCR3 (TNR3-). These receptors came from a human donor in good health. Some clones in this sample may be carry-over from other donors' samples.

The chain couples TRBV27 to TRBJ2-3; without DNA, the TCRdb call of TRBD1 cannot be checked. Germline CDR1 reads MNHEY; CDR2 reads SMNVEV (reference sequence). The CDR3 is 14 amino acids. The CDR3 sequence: CATSRGANTDTQYF.

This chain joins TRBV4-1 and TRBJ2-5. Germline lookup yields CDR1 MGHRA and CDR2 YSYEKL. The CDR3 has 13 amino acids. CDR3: CASSQVQQETQYF.

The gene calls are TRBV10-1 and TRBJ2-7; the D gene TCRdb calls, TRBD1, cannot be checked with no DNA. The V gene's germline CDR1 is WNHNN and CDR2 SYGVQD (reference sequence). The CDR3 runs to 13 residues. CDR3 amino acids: CASSGADRYEQYF.

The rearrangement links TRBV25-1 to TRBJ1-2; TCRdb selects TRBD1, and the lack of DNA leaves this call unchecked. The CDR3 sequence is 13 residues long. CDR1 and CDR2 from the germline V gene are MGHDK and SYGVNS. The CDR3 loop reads CASSGGTGGGYTF.

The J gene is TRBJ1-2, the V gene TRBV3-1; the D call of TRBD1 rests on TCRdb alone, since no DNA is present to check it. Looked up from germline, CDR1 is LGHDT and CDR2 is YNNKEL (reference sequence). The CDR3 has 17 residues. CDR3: CASTPRLTPGQVYGYTF.

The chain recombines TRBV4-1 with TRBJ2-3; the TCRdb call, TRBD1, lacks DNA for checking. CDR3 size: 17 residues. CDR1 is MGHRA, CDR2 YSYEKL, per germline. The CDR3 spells CASSHPGQGIYGDTQYF.

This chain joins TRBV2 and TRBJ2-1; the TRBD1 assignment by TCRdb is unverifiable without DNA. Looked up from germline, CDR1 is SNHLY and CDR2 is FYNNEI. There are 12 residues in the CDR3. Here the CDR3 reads CASSDGLRGGFF.

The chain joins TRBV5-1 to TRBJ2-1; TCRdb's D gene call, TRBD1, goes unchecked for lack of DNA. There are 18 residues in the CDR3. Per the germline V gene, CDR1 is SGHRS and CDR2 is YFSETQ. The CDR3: CASSFPDSRGGPDNEQFF.

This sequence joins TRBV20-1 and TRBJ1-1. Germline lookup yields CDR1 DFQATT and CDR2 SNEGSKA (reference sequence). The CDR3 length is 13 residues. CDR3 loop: CSASDSMVPEALF.

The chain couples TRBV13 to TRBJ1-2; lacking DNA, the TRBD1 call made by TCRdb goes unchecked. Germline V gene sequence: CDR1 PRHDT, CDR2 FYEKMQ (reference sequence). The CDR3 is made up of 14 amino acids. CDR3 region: CASSPLTGVYGYTF. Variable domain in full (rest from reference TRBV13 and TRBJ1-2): AAGVIQSPRHLIKEKRETATLKCYPIPRHDTVYWYQQGPGQDPQFLISFYEKMQSDKGSIPDRFSAQQFSDYHSELNMSSLELGDSALYFCASSPLTGVYGYTFGSGTRLTVV.

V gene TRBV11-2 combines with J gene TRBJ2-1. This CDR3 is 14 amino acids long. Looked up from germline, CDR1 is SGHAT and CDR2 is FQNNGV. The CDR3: CASSLIPLDNEQLF.

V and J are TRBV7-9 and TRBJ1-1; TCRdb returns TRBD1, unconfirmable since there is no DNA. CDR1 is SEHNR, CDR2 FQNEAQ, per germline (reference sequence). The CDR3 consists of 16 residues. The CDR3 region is CASRSSSDRGKTEAFF.

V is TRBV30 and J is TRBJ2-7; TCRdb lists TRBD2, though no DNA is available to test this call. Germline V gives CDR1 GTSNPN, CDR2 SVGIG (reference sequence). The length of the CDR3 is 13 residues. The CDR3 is CAWSGLAGGEQYF.

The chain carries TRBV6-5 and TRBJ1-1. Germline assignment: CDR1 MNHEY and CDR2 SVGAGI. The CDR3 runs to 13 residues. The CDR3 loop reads CASSVNTDTEAFF.

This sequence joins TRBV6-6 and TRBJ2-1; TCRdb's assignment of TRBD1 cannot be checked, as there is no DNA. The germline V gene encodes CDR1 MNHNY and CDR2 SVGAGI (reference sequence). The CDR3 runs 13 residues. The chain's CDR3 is CASNGGEYNEQFF.

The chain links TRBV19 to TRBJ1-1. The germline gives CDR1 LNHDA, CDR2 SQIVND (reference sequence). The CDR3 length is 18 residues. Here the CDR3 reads CASSSLRWEARRDTEAFF.

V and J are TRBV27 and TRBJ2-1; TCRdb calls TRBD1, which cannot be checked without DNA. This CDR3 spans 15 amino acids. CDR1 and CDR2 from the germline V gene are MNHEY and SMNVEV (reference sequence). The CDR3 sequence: CASSPGQGPMNEQFF.

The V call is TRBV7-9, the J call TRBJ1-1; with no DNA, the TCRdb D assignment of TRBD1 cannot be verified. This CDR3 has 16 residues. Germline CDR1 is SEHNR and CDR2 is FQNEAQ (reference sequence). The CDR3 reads CASSFPGDGLNTEAFF.

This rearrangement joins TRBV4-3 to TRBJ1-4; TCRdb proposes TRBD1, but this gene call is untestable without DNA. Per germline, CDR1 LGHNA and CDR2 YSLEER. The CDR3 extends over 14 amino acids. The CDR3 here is CASSQGQGWEKLFF.

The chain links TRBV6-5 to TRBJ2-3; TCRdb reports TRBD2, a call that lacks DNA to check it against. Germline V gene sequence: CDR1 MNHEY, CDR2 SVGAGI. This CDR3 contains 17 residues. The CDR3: CASSSETPHGGTDTQYF.

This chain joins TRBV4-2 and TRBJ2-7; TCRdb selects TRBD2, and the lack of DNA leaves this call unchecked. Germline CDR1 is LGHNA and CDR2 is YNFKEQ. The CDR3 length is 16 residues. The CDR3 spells CASSQYTSGGTYEQYF.

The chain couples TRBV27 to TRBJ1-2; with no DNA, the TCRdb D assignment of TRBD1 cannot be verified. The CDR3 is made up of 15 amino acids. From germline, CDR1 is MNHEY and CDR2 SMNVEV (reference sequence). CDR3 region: CASSLSGGSNYGYTF.

The CDR3 protein is CAWTGTFYNEQFF. This chain joins TRBV30 and TRBJ2-1. The CDR3 has 13 amino acids. From germline, CDR1 is GTSNPN and CDR2 SVGIG (reference sequence).